This T cell receptor (beta chain) was documented in a study of CXCR3-negative and CXCR3-positive naive CD8 T cells. Notes on the study in general: Diversity proved comparably high across both naive subsets and much lower in memory CD8+ cells. TRBV-TRBJ usage was similar across naive CXCR3 subsets but distinct in memory cells. More hydrophobic TRB CDR3s were found in CXCR3-positive naive cells than in CXCR3-negative naive cells.

Note on this clonotype: Antigen: not known.

Per the germline V gene, CDR1 is LGHNA and CDR2 is YSLEER. The CDR3 runs to 18 residues. All TRB cDNA libraries came from 5' RACE performed with UMI labels. For each CDR3 protein, TCRdb gives one entry from its re-call of the 5' RACE reads, without DNA. In all, the sample yields some 120,000 distinct CDR3 sequences. This clonotype was sampled from a human donor in good health. Some clones in this sample may be carry-over from other donors' samples. The chain is built from TRBV4-3 and TRBJ2-5; as DNA is missing, the TRBD1 call by TCRdb cannot be tested. Specimen: naive CXCR3+ CD8+ T cells from blood. Subset given: CD45RO-CCR7+CD27+CD95- naive CD8+ T cells expressing CXCR3 (TNR3+). CDR3 sequence: CASSQDVGEDTPQETQYF.